The rows below give T cell receptor beta chains drawn from one sample of a study of tumor-infiltrating lymphocytes in primary liver carcinoma. TCRdb used MiXCR to reprocess the multiplex PCR reads, holding one entry per CDR3 protein. The table has approximately 300,000 distinct CDR3 sequences, roughly two thirds seen once; the top ten hold around 9.5%. Sample: peripheral blood. These TCRs come from a middle-aged man with primary liver carcinoma and hepatitis B virus infection. The CDR3 runs from the conserved cysteine through the conserved F or W. The D gene is left open where the match is weak. The size entry is marked missing in some rows and otherwise reads once, few, many or a size class.

size | J | D | V | CDR3 | DNA
many | TRBJ2-1 | TRBD2 | TRBV29-1 | CSVVRSGRANEQFF | TGCAGCGTTGTACGGAGCGGGAGGGCCAATGAGCAGTTCTTC
many | TRBJ1-5 | - | TRBV30 | CAWSYGENQPQHF | TGTGCCTGGAGTTATGGGGAAAATCAGCCCCAGCATTTT
- | TRBJ1-2 | - | TRBV5-8 | CASSIYSGGYTF | TGTGCCAGCAGCATATACTCCGGCGGCTACACCTTC
many | TRBJ2-7 | - | TRBV6-5 | CASSYRRGYEQYF | TGTGCCAGCAGTTACCGTCGCGGCTACGAGCAGTACTTC
- | TRBJ2-6 | TRBD1 | TRBV6-5 | CASSYSFLGQGISGPNVLTF | TGTGCCAGCAGTTACTCTTTTTTGGGACAGGGGATTTCTGGGCCCAACGTCCTGACTTTC
- | TRBJ2-5 | - | TRBV5-1 | CASSFSGGEETQYF | TGCGCAAGCAGCTTCAGCGGCGGGGAAGAGACCCAGTACTTC
- | TRBJ1-5 | - | TRBV12-3/TRBV12-4 | CASSFPSPAGHQPQHF | TGTGCCAGCAGTTTCCCATCCCCGGCAGGGCATCAGCCCCAGCATTTT
many | TRBJ2-7 | - | TRBV6-6 | CASSYSRDKFSYEQYF | TGTGCCAGCAGTTACTCGAGGGACAAATTCTCCTACGAGCAGTACTTC
- | TRBJ2-5 | TRBD2 | TRBV11-2 | CASSEGLAGGEIQYF | TGTGCCAGTAGCGAGGGGCTAGCGGGAGGCGAGATCCAGTATTTC
- | TRBJ2-2 | TRBD2 | TRBV28 | CAGFSVSGTITGELFF | TGTGCCGGCTTCTCGGTGAGCGGGACGATCACCGGGGAGCTGTTTTTT
- | TRBJ2-7 | TRBD2 | TRBV6-2/TRBV6-3 | CTSSYSTSAYEQYF | TGTACCAGCAGTTACTCGACTAGCGCCTACGAGCAGTATTTC
- | TRBJ1-5 | - | TRBV6-2/TRBV6-3 | CASSYSMRTWRPFSYQPQHF | TGTGCCAGCAGTTACTCGATGAGGACGTGGAGACCTTTTTCTTATCAGCCCCAGCATTTT
many | TRBJ2-2 | - | TRBV4-3 | CASSQGTRRGGGELFF | TGCGCCAGCAGCCAGGGGACCCGTCGGGGTGGCGGGGAGCTGTTTTTT
medium-sized | TRBJ2-1 | TRBD1 | TRBV11-2 | CASSFTGVNEQFF | TGTGCCAGCAGCTTCACAGGGGTCAATGAGCAGTTCTTC
many | TRBJ2-2 | - | TRBV4-1 | CASSPPRGETGELFF | TGCGCCAGCAGCCCTCCTCGAGGGGAGACCGGGGAGCTGTTTTTT
- | TRBJ2-7 | TRBD1 | TRBV28 | CASKRQGVPSYEQNF | TGTGCCAGTAAGAGACAGGGAGTACCCTCCTACGAGCAGAACTTC
- | TRBJ1-2 | - | TRBV6-1 | CASSGKREGGYTF | TGTGCCAGCAGTGGAAAAAGGGAGGGTGGCTACACCTTC
few | TRBJ2-2 | TRBD2 | TRBV30 | CAWKVAGGNTGELFF | TGTGCCTGGAAAGTGGCGGGAGGAAACACCGGGGAGCTGTTTTTT
once | TRBJ1-3 | - | TRBV11-2 | CASSLRADYGNTIYF | TGTGCCAGCAGCTTAAGGGCTGACTATGGAAACACCATATATTTT
- | TRBJ2-3 | - | TRBV5-6 | CASSFQRTDTQYF | TGTGCCAGCAGCTTCCAGCGTACGGATACGCAGTATTTT
few | TRBJ1-1 | - | TRBV12-3/TRBV12-4 | CASSLTGLAFF | TGTGCCAGCAGTTTAACAGGGCTAGCTTTCTTT
- | TRBJ2-5 | TRBD2 | TRBV12-5 | CASAGLAGNQETQYF | TGTGCTAGTGCCGGACTAGCGGGAAACCAAGAGACCCAGTACTTC
- | TRBJ2-5 | - | TRBV5-1 | CASISRTPQETQYF | TGCGCCAGCATCTCCCGGACACCCCAAGAGACCCAGTACTTC
- | TRBJ2-3 | - | TRBV7-3 | CASSLLGRGDTHYF | TGTGCCAGCAGCTTACTTGGGAGGGGGGATACGCACTATTTT
- | TRBJ1-1 | TRBD1 | TRBV6-5 | CASSNQGVITEAFF | TGTGCCAGCAGCAATCAGGGGGTGATCACTGAAGCTTTCTTT
many | TRBJ2-7 | TRBD1 | TRBV29-1 | CSVEKTGASEQYF | TGCAGCGTTGAGAAGACAGGGGCGAGCGAGCAGTACTTC
few | TRBJ2-3 | - | TRBV5-1 | CASSINTDTQYF | TGCGCCAGCTCGATAAACACAGATACGCAGTATTTT
- | TRBJ1-1 | TRBD1 | TRBV7-2 | CASTPGGRNTEAFF | TGTGCCAGCACGCCAGGGGGGAGGAACACTGAAGCTTTCTTT
- | TRBJ2-1 | TRBD2 | TRBV15 | CATSRDLASGRDNEQFF | TGTGCCACCAGCAGAGATTTGGCTAGCGGGAGAGACAATGAGCAGTTCTTC
- | TRBJ2-5 | - | TRBV20-1 | CSANSVLQETQYF | TGCAGTGCTAATAGCGTTCTACAAGAGACCCAGTACTTC
many | TRBJ2-1 | - | TRBV12-3/TRBV12-4 | CASSPGNEQFF | TGTGCCAGCAGCCCCGGGAATGAGCAGTTCTTC
few | TRBJ2-1 | TRBD2 | TRBV5-1 | CASSFRAGDREQFF | TGCGCCAGCAGCTTCCGAGCGGGAGACCGAGAGCAGTTCTTC
- | TRBJ2-2 | - | TRBV11-1 | CASSFDSNTGELFF | TGTGCCAGCAGCTTTGATTCGAACACCGGGGAGCTGTTTTTT
- | TRBJ2-1 | - | TRBV2 | CASRETDTYNEQFF | TGTGCCAGCAGGGAAACGGACACCTACAATGAGCAGTTCTTC
- | TRBJ2-1 | TRBD1 | TRBV5-1 | CPSSPAQGAKAYNEQFF | TGCCCCAGCAGCCCCGCGCAGGGGGCGAAAGCGTACAATGAGCAGTTCTTC
- | TRBJ2-1 | - | TRBV6-1 | CASSLDEKYEQSF | TGTGCCAGCTCCCTGGACGAAAAGTATGAGCAGTCCTTC
- | TRBJ2-2 | - | TRBV12-5 | CASGRSSTGELFF | TGTGCTAGTGGTCGGAGTTCCACCGGGGAGCTGTTCTTT
- | TRBJ1-4 | - | TRBV28 | CASSLSTGLGEKLFF | TGTGCCAGCAGTTTATCCACAGGGTTGGGGGAAAAACTGTTTTTT
- | TRBJ2-7 | TRBD2 | TRBV6-1 | CATPKILAGSGEQYF | TGTGCCACCCCGAAAATTCTAGCGGGCTCCGGGGAGCAGTACTTC
- | TRBJ2-1 | TRBD2 | TRBV12-3/TRBV12-4 | CASSLRTRLPFF | TGTGCCAGCAGCTTGAGGACTAGGCTCCCGTTCTTC